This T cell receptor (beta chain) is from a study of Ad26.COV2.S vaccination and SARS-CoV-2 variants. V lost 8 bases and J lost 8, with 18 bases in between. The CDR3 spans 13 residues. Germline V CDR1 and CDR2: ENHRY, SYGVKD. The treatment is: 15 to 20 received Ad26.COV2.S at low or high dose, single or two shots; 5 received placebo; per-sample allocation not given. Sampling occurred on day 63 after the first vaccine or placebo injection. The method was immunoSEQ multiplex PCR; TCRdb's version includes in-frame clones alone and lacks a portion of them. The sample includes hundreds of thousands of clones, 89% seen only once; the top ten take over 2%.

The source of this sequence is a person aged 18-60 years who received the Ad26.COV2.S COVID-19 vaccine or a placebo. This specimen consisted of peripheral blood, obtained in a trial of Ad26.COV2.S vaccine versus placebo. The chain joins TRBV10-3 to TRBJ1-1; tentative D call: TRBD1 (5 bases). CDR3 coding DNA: TGTGCCATCTCGGAGGTGCAGGGTGGAGAAGCTTTCTTT. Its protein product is CAISEVQGGEAFF.